This T cell receptor (beta chain) was recovered during a study of CD8+ T cells in alopecia areata (dated by TCRdb to 2017 to 2018). In terms of the full investigation: Treated patients were enrolled in an open-label pilot trial of oral tofacitinib at 5 to 10 mg twice daily for moderate-to-severe alopecia areata. Patients received tofacitinib for 6 to 18 months and were then followed off drug for 6 months to check for delayed response and recurrence. The SALT score, which quantifies the percentage of affected scalp surface area, was used to measure disease severity in treated patients. In both human patients and the C3H/HeJ mouse model, the study applied high-throughput TCRbeta sequencing to look at T cell clonal expansion in alopecia areata. On the human side, TCRbeta sequencing was run on scalp tissue and on sorted CD4+ and CD8+ peripheral blood T cells from healthy controls and from alopecia areata patients with either patchy or totalis/universalis disease. Biopsies were taken from tofacitinib-treated patients at baseline and at 4 and 24 weeks of treatment, and a later scalp biopsy was taken in several of the tofacitinib-treated patients. Scalp clonality was compared among normal scalp (n=4), patchy alopecia areata scalp (n=8), and alopecia totalis/universalis scalp (n=8). The RNA source kit depended on sample type: the PAXgene miRNA kit for fixed scalp, the miRNeasy kit for PBMCs, and the RNeasy kit for mouse skin. immunoSEQ multiplex PCR using 35 Vbeta forward primers and 13 Jbeta reverse primers was used to amplify TCRbeta CDR3 regions. The paper's findings and limits, for the study overall: TCR sequences shared between patients were less clear than in mice, possibly partly because of HLA diversity in the patient population. During tofacitinib treatment, many expanded lesional clones remained in scalp and blood, and this persistence may partly explain relapse after treatment is stopped. With tofacitinib, both scalp clonality and the number of expanded CD8+ clones among the top 100 scalp clones went down significantly. Scalp TCR repertoire analysis is complicated because resident alphabeta T cells in normal human skin are also sequenced, whereas mouse skin is dominated by gammadelta T cells. Compared with normal scalp, lesional scalp had higher clonality and more expanded CD8+ clones, particularly in alopecia totalis/universalis, a pattern that suggests antigenic drive. The treated cohort was small, with a single nonresponder, so links between baseline CD8+ expansion and response need larger studies.

About this clone: Its antigen is currently not known. No qualities accompany the bases; no much larger clone lies one base away.

The method was the immunoSEQ multiplex PCR assay. RNA was extracted from all samples and reverse transcribed into cDNA as template for TCR sequencing. SuperScript III was used to make first-strand cDNA, primed with a 2:1 mix of oligo-dT and random hexamers. A synthetic immune receptor repertoire was used to assess amplification bias, and residual bias was removed computationally. From the authors' description of their analysis: After raw reads were preprocessed to remove errors, the CDR3 was defined following IMGT conventions as running from the conserved cysteine to phenylalanine. Clonality was calculated as 1 minus Shannon entropy normalized by log2 of the number of productive unique TCRs. CD4 or CD8 identity of scalp clones was inferred by cross-referencing scalp TCRbeta sequences with sorted blood CD4 and CD8 repertoires. The source is immuneACCESS, and TCRdb retained only in-frame sequences with V and J called. Part of the clones is not carried over; for the studies checked, unresolved V genes explain less than half of this, and the remainder is unexplained. V, J and clone size derive from that table, while D and trimming were established from the DNA sequence. Across this sample there are about 190,000 clones, with around 56% seen only once. Jointly, the top ten make up 0.65% to 0.7% of the sample.

What the time point label conveys for this sample: approximately 4 weeks on oral tofacitinib. This specimen's treatment or condition label, interpreted: oral pan-JAK inhibitor, 5-10 mg twice daily. Lesional scalp punch biopsies and peripheral blood were obtained from alopecia areata patients. PBMCs were isolated by density centrifugation and stained for CD3, CD4 and CD8, after which CD4+ and CD8+ T cells were sorted on a FACSAria. The sequencing used CD4+ T cells sorted from blood, collected at week 4, from a patient treated with tofacitinib. The clonotype originates from a human donor with alopecia areata.

The CDR3 region has the sequence CSVGPIQGTWAFF. The nucleotide sequence is TGCAGCGTGGGACCTATTCAGGGGACGTGGGCTTTCTTT. This chain is built from TRBV29-1 and TRBJ1-1; TRBD1 is perhaps the D gene, given 6 matching bases. V loses 6 bases of germline sequence and J loses 11 bases, and the interval between the two ends is 22 bases. From its cysteine to its phenylalanine, the CDR3 spans 13 amino acids. The entry retains the CDR3 DNA only, 39 bases that are in frame from base 1. According to the germline V gene, CDR1 reads SQVTM and CDR2 reads ANQGSEA.